A single sample gave rise to the 24 T cell receptor beta chains below, sequenced in a study of blood T cell repertoires in COVID-19. The table came from immunoSEQ multiplex PCR; TCRdb's copy has only in-frame clones and leaves some out. The data hold fewer than 250,000 clones, with approximately 81% observed a single time. The sample consisted of peripheral blood. The source is a human donor in a cohort sampled during active COVID-19.

The chain combines TRBV19 with TRBJ2-3, with TRBD1 matching 9 bases. Trimming cost V 3 bases and J 6 bases; bases outside gene matches: 10. This CDR3 region has 16 residues. Germline-derived CDR1 and CDR2 are LNHDA and SQIVND (reference sequence). CDR3 protein: CASSIPGTGTADTQYF. The CDR3 DNA reads TGTGCCAGTAGTATCCCGGGGACAGGGACTGCCGATACGCAGTATTTT.

This clone was observed a few times. The gene calls are TRBV30 and TRBJ2-5, with 7 positions matching TRBD1. The CDR3 sequence is 14 residues long. Germline assignment: CDR1 GTSNPN and CDR2 SVGIG (reference sequence). Trimming removed 6 bases from V and 2 bases from J; junction bases left unmatched: 9. The CDR3 region has the DNA TGTGCCTGTCTAAGGACAGGTACGCAAGAGACCCAGTACTTC. Protein product: CACLRTGTQETQYF.

In this sample, this clone turned up a few times. The CDR3 DNA reads as TGCGCCAGCAGCTTACGACTCCGGACTAGCGGGAGGGCCGTGCTAGATACGCAGTATTTT. Its translation is CASSLRLRTSGRAVLDTQYF. The chain carries TRBV4-1 and TRBJ2-3, with 15 bases fitting TRBD2. The germline V gene has CDR1 MGHRA and CDR2 YSYEKL. V was clipped by 5 bases and J by 5 bases; unmatched bases: 17. The CDR3 contains 20 residues.

This clone was seen ten or more times. The V and J genes are TRBV10-3 and TRBJ1-2; 7 nucleotides align to TRBD1. J lost 5 bases, V lost 8 bases, and 8 bases had no gene match. Germline CDR1 is ENHRY and CDR2 is SYGVKD. CDR3 length: 13 amino acids. The CDR3 DNA is TGTGCCATCCGCGAGGACAGGTCATATGGCTACACCTTC. Its protein is CAIREDRSYGYTF.

The V and J genes are TRBV2 and TRBJ2-1, with D uncertain. Per germline, CDR1 SNHLY and CDR2 FYNNEI. V gave up 5 bases and J gave up 8 bases, with 7 bases separating them. The CDR3 covers 11 residues. This chain's CDR3 is CASSRYDEQFF. Here the CDR3 DNA reads TGTGCCAGCAGTCGGTACGATGAGCAGTTCTTC.

The V gene is TRBV5-5, the J gene TRBJ2-5; D is perhaps TRBD1 (5 bases). Trimming left V 5 bases short and J 5 bases short, with 19 bases between. The CDR3 consists of 15 residues. CDR1 SGHKS and CDR2 YYEKEE come from the germline V gene (reference sequence). The DNA of the CDR3 is TGTGCCAGCAGTGCGGTAGAAGGGGCAATGGAGACCCAGTACTTC. Translating it yields CASSAVEGAMETQYF. The whole variable domain, filled in from reference TRBV5-5 and TRBJ2-5, reads DAGVTQSPTHLIKTRGQQVTLRCSPISGHKSVSWYQQVLGQGPQFIFQYYEKEERGRGNFPDRFSARQFPNYSSELNVNALLLGDSALYLCASSAVEGAMETQYFGPGTRLLVL.

In its sample, this clone is medium-sized. V gene TRBV7-3 combines with J gene TRBJ1-1; D ambiguous. Germline CDR1 and CDR2: SGHTA and FQGTGA. CDR3 length equals 17 residues. Trimming took off 1 base at V and 6 bases at J, with 21 bases between the two ends. CDR3 residues: CASSLRSSREGLAEAFF. The CDR3 bases are TGTGCCAGCAGCTTAAGATCCTCAAGGGAGGGTCTCGCTGAAGCTTTCTTT.

The chain recombines TRBV5-1 with TRBJ2-3; D is possibly TRBD2 (5 bases). There are 15 residues in the CDR3. Trimming cost V 2 bases and J 2 bases, with 12 bases left between them. In germline, CDR1 is SGHRS, CDR2 YFSETQ. CDR3 in DNA: TGCGCCAGCAGCTTAGGACTGATTGACACAGATACGCAGTATTTT. Translating gives CASSLGLIDTDTQYF.

The rearrangement links TRBV27 to TRBJ2-1, with a possible D match to TRBD2 (5 bases). Germline V gene lookup returns CDR1 MNHEY and CDR2 SMNVEV (reference sequence). The V gene lost 6 bases and the J gene lost 8 bases, with 26 bases spanning the gap. There are 17 residues in the CDR3. CDR3: CASRPLPGKGEVYEQFF. The CDR3, as DNA: TGTGCCAGCAGGCCCCTCCCGGGGAAGGGAGAGGTATATGAGCAGTTCTTC.

The V gene is TRBV15, the J gene TRBJ2-1, with 9 bases matching TRBD2. Trimming took 0 bases from V and 8 from J; bases not matched to a gene: 11. Germline V CDR1 and CDR2: LNHNV, YYDKDF (reference sequence). This CDR3 contains 17 residues. CDR3 coding DNA: TGTGCCACCAGCAGAGATCTTCGCGGGGGGGGACGTGATGAGCAGTTCTTC. Amino acid sequence: CATSRDLRGGGRDEQFF.

The chain is built from TRBV5-6 and TRBJ2-3; D is possibly TRBD1 (6 bases). This CDR3 spans 15 amino acids. The germline CDR1 and CDR2 sequences are SGHDT and YYEEEE. V shed 2 bases and J shed 2 bases, with 12 bases lying between them. CDR3 protein: CASSLLTGPTDTQYF. The CDR3 bases are TGTGCCAGCAGCTTACTGACAGGACCCACAGATACGCAGTATTTT.

V and J are TRBV12-3 or TRBV12-4 and TRBJ2-7; weak D call: TRBD1 (6 bases). CDR3 length: 11 residues. V gave up 11 bases and J gave up 5 bases, with 13 bases separating them. CDR3 nucleotides: TGTGCCTCTCAGGGGTTCGACGAGCAGTACTTC. It encodes CASQGFDEQYF.

In DNA, the CDR3 is TGTGCCAGCAGCTTACGGGGAGGACAAACCGGGGAGCTGTTTTTT. Encoded protein: CASSLRGGQTGELFF. The chain employs TRBV7-2 and TRBJ2-2; D perhaps matches TRBD2 (6 bases). Trimming stripped 2 bases from V and 5 bases from J, with 12 bases between. Germline CDR1 and CDR2: SGHTA and FQGNSA. CDR3 length: 15 amino acids.

The chain joins TRBV5-6 to TRBJ1-5; 7 bases align to TRBD1. V was pared by 3 bases and J by 7 bases, with 7 bases of the junction left unmatched. The CDR3 is 14 amino acids. Germline V gives CDR1 SGHDT, CDR2 YYEEEE. CDR3 in DNA: TGTGCCAGCAGCTCTTTTACAGGGGAACAGCCCCAGCATTTT. Amino acid sequence: CASSSFTGEQPQHF.

The gene calls are TRBV7-9 and TRBJ1-2, with D perhaps TRBD1 (6 bases). V gave up 0 bases and J gave up 2 bases, with 16 bases separating them. Germline CDR1 is SEHNR and CDR2 is FQNEAQ (reference sequence). CDR3 length: 17 residues. The DNA of the CDR3 is TGTGCCAGCAGCTTAGCGAACCCACAACAGGGCAACTATGGCTACACCTTC. Residues: CASSLANPQQGNYGYTF.

The genes are TRBV5-1 and TRBJ2-7, with 11 bases that match TRBD2. The trim removed 3 bases at V and 3 bases at J, leaving 2 bases unmatched. The germline V gene has CDR1 SGHRS and CDR2 YFSETQ. The CDR3 extends over 14 amino acids. The CDR3 is CASSSGLADYEQYF. CDR3 DNA: TGCGCCAGCAGCTCGGGACTAGCGGACTACGAGCAGTACTTC.

V usage is TRBV6-5 and J usage is TRBJ2-3; 10 bases match TRBD1. V trimming: 7 bases; J trimming: 4 bases; junction bases outside the gene matches: 8. The germline CDR1 and CDR2 sequences are MNHEY and SVGAGI. The CDR3 has 15 residues. The CDR3: CASTRDRGWSDTQYF. As DNA, the CDR3 is TGTGCCAGCACCAGGGACAGGGGATGGTCAGATACGCAGTATTTT.

J is TRBJ2-7 and V is TRBV5-1, with 10 bases that match TRBD1. This CDR3 comprises 15 residues. Germline V lookup: CDR1 SGHRS, CDR2 YFSETQ. V lost 4 bases and J lost 6; bases outside the gene matches: 10. This CDR3 reads CASSRAGTGVSEQYF. The CDR3 DNA is TGCGCCAGCAGCAGAGCCGGGACAGGGGTCTCCGAGCAGTACTTC.

The V gene is TRBV4-1, the J gene TRBJ2-1; tentative D call: TRBD2 (6 bases). Germline V lookup: CDR1 MGHRA, CDR2 YSYEKL. The CDR3 has 18 amino acids. The V end lost 1 base, the J end lost 8 bases, and 24 bases lay between the germline ends. CDR3 sequence reads: CASSQGPLATASGDEQFF. CDR3 coding DNA: TGCGCCAGCAGCCAAGGGCCCCTAGCGACGGCAAGCGGCGATGAGCAGTTCTTC.

The chain joins TRBV19 to TRBJ1-5, with 9 nucleotides matching TRBD1. Unmatched junction bases numbered 11, after V lost 8 bases and J lost 6 bases. The CDR3 runs 15 residues. The germline V gene encodes CDR1 LNHDA and CDR2 SQIVND (reference sequence). The CDR3 nucleotides read TGTGCCAGTGCCGTCCGGACAGGGGTATCTCAGCCCCAGCATTTT. Its protein product is CASAVRTGVSQPQHF.

The chain joins TRBV6-6 to TRBJ2-7, with 7 nucleotides matching TRBD1. CDR3 length: 13 amino acids. Germline V gene lookup returns CDR1 MNHNY and CDR2 SVGAGI (reference sequence). With 8 bases clipped from V and 2 bases from J, the junction kept 6 bases outside the gene matches. This CDR3 is CASSPGTAYEQYV. In nucleotides, the CDR3 is TGTGCCAGCTCTCCGGGGACAGCCTACGAGCAGTACGTC.

J is TRBJ2-1 and V is TRBV6-2 or TRBV6-3; 9 nucleotides align to TRBD2. Germline CDR1 reads MNHEY; CDR2 reads SVGEGT. V lost 0 bases, J lost 0 bases, and 12 bases stayed unmatched. The CDR3 has 20 residues. CDR3 residues: CASSYSGLGLAPGSYNEQFF. DNA of the CDR3: TGTGCCAGCAGTTACTCTGGGCTCGGACTAGCGCCAGGCTCCTACAATGAGCAGTTCTTC.

The rearrangement links TRBV10-3 to TRBJ2-7, with TRBD1 identical over 7 bases. J gave up 5 bases and V 2 bases, and 3 bases lay outside the gene matches. This CDR3 has 13 amino acids. The germline V gene encodes CDR1 ENHRY and CDR2 SYGVKD. The chain's CDR3 is CAISETTGNEQYF. The CDR3 bases are TGTGCCATCAGTGAGACGACAGGGAACGAGCAGTACTTC.

The chain couples TRBV14 to TRBJ2-1; TRBD2 matches at 10 bases. CDR1 SGHDN and CDR2 FVKESK come from the germline V gene. The CDR3 is 17 amino acids. With 4 bases clipped from V and 2 bases from J, the junction kept 8 bases outside the gene matches. CDR3 residues: CASSRRLAGAPYNEQFF. CDR3 DNA: TGTGCCAGCAGCCGAAGACTAGCGGGCGCCCCCTACAATGAGCAGTTCTTC.